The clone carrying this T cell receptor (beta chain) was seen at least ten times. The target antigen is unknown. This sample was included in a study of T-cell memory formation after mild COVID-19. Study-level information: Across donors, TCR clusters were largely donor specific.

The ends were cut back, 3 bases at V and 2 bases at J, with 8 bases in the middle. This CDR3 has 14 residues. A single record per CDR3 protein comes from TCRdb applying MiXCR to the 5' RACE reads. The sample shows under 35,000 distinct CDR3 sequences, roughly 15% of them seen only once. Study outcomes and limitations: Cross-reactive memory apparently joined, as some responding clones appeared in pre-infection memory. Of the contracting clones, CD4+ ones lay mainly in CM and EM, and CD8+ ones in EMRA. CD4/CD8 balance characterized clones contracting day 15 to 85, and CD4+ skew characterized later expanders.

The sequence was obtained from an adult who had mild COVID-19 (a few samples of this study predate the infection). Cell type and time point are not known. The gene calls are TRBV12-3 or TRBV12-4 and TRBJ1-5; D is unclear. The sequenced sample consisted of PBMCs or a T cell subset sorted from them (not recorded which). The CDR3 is CASSFPGRNQPQHF. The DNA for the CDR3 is TGTGCCAGCAGTTTCCCAGGCCGCAATCAGCCCCAGCATTTT.